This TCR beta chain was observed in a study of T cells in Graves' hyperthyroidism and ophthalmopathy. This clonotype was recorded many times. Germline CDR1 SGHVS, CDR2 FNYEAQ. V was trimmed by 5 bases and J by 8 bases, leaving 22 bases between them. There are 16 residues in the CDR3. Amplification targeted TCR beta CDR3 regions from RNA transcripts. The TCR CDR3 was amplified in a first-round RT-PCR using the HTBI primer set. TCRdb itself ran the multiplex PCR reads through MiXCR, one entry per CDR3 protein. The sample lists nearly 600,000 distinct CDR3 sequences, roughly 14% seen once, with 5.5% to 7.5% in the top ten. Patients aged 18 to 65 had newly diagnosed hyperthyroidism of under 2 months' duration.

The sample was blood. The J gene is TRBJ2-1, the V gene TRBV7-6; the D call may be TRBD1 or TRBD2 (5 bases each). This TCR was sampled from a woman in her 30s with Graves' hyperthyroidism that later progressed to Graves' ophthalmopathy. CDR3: CASSPLPGTLSDEQFF. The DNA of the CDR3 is TGTGCCAGCAGCCCCCTCCCCGGGACCTTAAGCGATGAGCAGTTCTTC.